This record covers a single TCR beta chain. Its antigen remains unknown. This sample is part of a study of OX40 agonist ivuxolimab in advanced cancers. Study overall: Recorded diagnoses for dose-escalation patients were hepatocellular carcinoma, melanoma, renal cell or head and neck cancer. Study findings and constraints: It was not determined which antigens were specifically recognized by the peripheral T cells that had undergone clonal expansion.

The data were produced by immunoSEQ multiplex PCR, yet TCRdb's version contains in-frame clones alone and is incomplete. The sample gives 9,500 to 12,000 clones, more than 60% of which show up once; roughly 32% is in the top ten. This specimen was CD4+ or CD8+ T cells sorted from blood, taken in a trial of the OX40 agonist ivuxolimab. The receptor comes from an adult with an advanced solid tumor such as melanoma, head and neck, liver or kidney cancer.

CDR3: CASSNSGGWSEAFF. The CDR3 DNA reads as TGTGCCAGTAGTAACAGCGGGGGTTGGTCTGAAGCTTTCTTT. The gene calls are TRBV19 and TRBJ1-1, with D possibly matching TRBD1 (5 bases). Germline CDR1 is LNHDA and CDR2 is SQIVND (reference sequence). The CDR3 contains 14 residues. The V end was cut by 4 bases, the J end by 6 bases, with 15 bases between.